The 26 T cell receptor beta chains given below trace back to one sample, sequenced in a study of blood T cells in healthy people across ages. A second PCR, run for roughly 6 to 11 cycles, used a sample-barcoded 5' primer plus a J-beta primer mix. In TCRdb, the 5' RACE reads were re-called with MiXCR into one record per CDR3 protein. The sample includes hundreds of thousands of distinct CDR3 sequences, 20% to 30% of them seen just once. This sample also appeared in a second study, on T cells of mothers and their children.

Material: blood. These receptors were taken from a boy younger than 18 in good health.

The chain couples TRBV13 to TRBJ2-4; D tentatively reads TRBD1 or TRBD2 (6 bases each). This CDR3 is 14 amino acids long. Looked up from germline, CDR1 is PRHDT and CDR2 is FYEKMQ (reference sequence). V lost 7 bases to trimming and J lost 9 bases, with 19 bases between them. The CDR3 loop reads CASTVAARGGIQYF. Here the CDR3 DNA reads TGTGCCAGCACCGTGGCCGCCAGGGGAGGCATTCAGTACTTC. Based on the CDR3 plus reference TRBV13 and TRBJ2-4, the full variable domain is AAGVIQSPRHLIKEKRETATLKCYPIPRHDTVYWYQQGPGQDPQFLISFYEKMQSDKGSIPDRFSAQQFSDYHSELNMSSLELGDSALYFCASTVAARGGIQYFGAGTRLSVL.

This clonotype was detected a few times. The chain recombines TRBV4-1 with TRBJ2-6; D call uncertain. The CDR3 length is 14 residues. Germline V gene data show CDR1 as MGHRA and CDR2 as YSYEKL. V lost 2 bases, J lost 4 bases, and 6 bases lay in between. The CDR3 reads CASSQIDGANVLTF. DNA of the CDR3: TGCGCCAGCAGCCAAATCGACGGGGCCAACGTCCTGACTTTC.

The gene calls are TRBV7-2 and TRBJ2-5; D perhaps matches TRBD2 (6 bases). Trimming cost V 5 bases and J 4 bases, with 20 bases left between them. The CDR3 spans 16 residues. CDR1 and CDR2 (germline): SGHTA, FQGNSA. The DNA of the CDR3 is TGTGCCAGCAGCCCTTATGGGGCGGGGACGACAGAGACCCAGTACTTC. Residues: CASSPYGAGTTETQYF. Together with reference TRBV7-2 and TRBJ2-5, the CDR3 gives the full variable domain: GAGVSQSPSNKVTEKGKDVELRCDPISGHTALYWYRQSLGQGLEFLIYFQGNSAPDKSGLPSDRFSAERTGGSVSTLTIQRTQQEDSAVYLCASSPYGAGTTETQYFGPGTRLLVL.

V and J are TRBV6-5 and TRBJ1-5; TRBD1 matches 7 bases. The V gene's germline CDR1 is MNHEY and CDR2 SVGAGI. CDR3 length: 14 residues. V dropped 6 bases and J dropped 7; count of bases not matched to a gene: 9. CDR3 region: CASSPTGSLQPQHF. DNA of the CDR3: TGTGCCAGCAGCCCGACAGGGTCGTTGCAGCCCCAGCATTTT.

This clonotype was picked up a small number of times. This rearrangement joins TRBV7-6 to TRBJ2-2; either TRBD1 or TRBD2 may fit D (5 bases each). The CDR3 runs 15 residues. From germline, CDR1 is SGHVS and CDR2 FNYEAQ. V shed 5 bases and J shed 5 bases, with 15 bases lying between them. The CDR3 DNA is TGTGCCAGCAGCCTCGGACAATCGGGGACCGGGGAGCTGTTTTTT. Translating gives CASSLGQSGTGELFF.

The table lists this clonotype with many counts. The V and J genes are TRBV3-1 and TRBJ2-1; D is ambiguous. Trimming left V 1 base short and J 8 bases short, with 3 bases between. Per germline, CDR1 LGHDT and CDR2 YNNKEL (reference sequence). This CDR3 spans 11 amino acids. The CDR3, as DNA: TGTGCCAGCAGCCAAGGGGATGAGCAGTTCTTC. Its protein product is CASSQGDEQFF.

The chain recombines TRBV10-3 with TRBJ2-5; tentatively, D is TRBD1 or TRBD2 (6 bases each). The DNA end is a closer match to TRBJ2-1, so the J assignment may be wrong. CDR1 ENHRY and CDR2 SYGVKD come from the germline V gene. The CDR3 extends over 14 amino acids. CDR3 sequence (DNA): TGTGCCATCAAGAGTGTAGGGGGGTGCGATGAGCAGTTCTTC. It yields the protein CAIKSVGGCDEQFF.

CDR3 protein: CASSQVRVPAGGLGNEQFF. The DNA of the CDR3 is TGTGCCAGCAGCCAAGTACGGGTTCCGGCGGGAGGGTTGGGCAATGAGCAGTTCTTC. The rearrangement links TRBV3-1 to TRBJ2-1; 9 bases fit TRBD2. This CDR3 spans 19 amino acids. CDR1 is LGHDT and CDR2 is YNNKEL in the germline V gene (reference sequence). V lost 1 base and J lost 6; bases outside the gene matches: 16.

This chain links TRBV11-2 with TRBJ1-2; TRBD1 matches 7 bases. Germline V lookup: CDR1 SGHAT, CDR2 FQNNGV. V was clipped by 5 bases and J by 5 bases; unmatched bases: 14. The CDR3 length is 16 residues. Written as DNA, the CDR3 is TGTGCCAGCAGCCAAATTAAGACAGGGATCGGTTATGGCTACACCTTC. The encoded protein is CASSQIKTGIGYGYTF.

This clonotype occurred a few times. This chain links TRBV7-2 with TRBJ2-7; the match to TRBD1 covers 9 bases. Trimming removed 1 base from V and 4 bases from J; junction bases left unmatched: 8. Germline CDR1 is SGHTA and CDR2 is FQGNSA. This CDR3 comprises 16 residues. The CDR3 spells CASSLDPDRGGYEQYF. As DNA, the CDR3 is TGTGCCAGCAGCTTAGATCCAGACAGGGGGGGGTACGAGCAGTACTTC.

This clonotype was detected only a few times. The chain recombines TRBV24-1 with TRBJ2-1; 8 positions agree with TRBD2. Per germline, CDR1 KGHDR and CDR2 SFDVKD. The CDR3 spans 18 residues. V lost 3 bases and J lost 3; bases outside the gene matches: 12. CDR3 sequence: CATSDPTSASGGYNEQFF. The CDR3 region has the DNA TGTGCCACCAGTGATCCCACCTCGGCCAGCGGGGGCTACAATGAGCAGTTCTTC.

V and J are TRBV7-9 and TRBJ2-7; D remains unclear. CDR3 length: 12 residues. The germline CDR1 and CDR2 sequences are SEHNR and FQNEAQ (reference sequence). Deletions cut 5 bases from V and 2 bases from J, with 7 bases between. In nucleotides, the CDR3 is TGTGCCAGCAGCACTAACCCCTACGAGCAGTACTTC. Translating it yields CASSTNPYEQYF.

This clonotype was found a few times. The chain joins TRBV27 to TRBJ2-3; D remains unclear. Germline CDR1 is MNHEY and CDR2 is SMNVEV (reference sequence). The CDR3 runs to 14 residues. Between the trimmed V and J ends, which lost 6 bases and 0 bases, there was a span of 10 bases. The CDR3 loop is CASSRKQSTDTQYF. In DNA, the CDR3 is TGTGCCAGCAGCCGGAAGCAAAGCACAGATACGCAGTATTTT.

This chain links TRBV29-1 with TRBJ1-2, with TRBD1 identical over 10 bases. Germline loops: CDR1 SQVTM, CDR2 ANQGSEA. The CDR3 consists of 16 residues. V was pared by 8 bases and J by 1 base, with 13 bases of the junction left unmatched. The CDR3 sequence is CSTQDRGPEINYGYTF. DNA for the CDR3: TGCAGCACCCAAGACAGGGGGCCCGAAATTAACTATGGCTACACCTTC.

The gene calls are TRBV27 and TRBJ2-7, with D possibly matching TRBD2 (5 bases). The CDR3 covers 14 residues. The germline V gene has CDR1 MNHEY and CDR2 SMNVEV (reference sequence). V was shortened by 6 bases and J by 4 bases, with 16 bases between the two germline ends. CDR3 loop: CASSMTGNNYEQYF. CDR3 DNA: TGTGCCAGCAGCATGACCGGGAATAATTACGAGCAGTACTTC.

The chain couples TRBV7-3 to TRBJ1-2; 8 nucleotides agree with TRBD1. The junction had 5 bases not matched to a gene; V was cut back by 3 bases and J by 8 bases. Germline CDR1 SGHTA, CDR2 FQGTGA. The CDR3 runs 13 residues. The CDR3, as DNA: TGTGCCAGCAGCTTGGACAGGGCGCAGGGCTACACCTTC. Encoded protein: CASSLDRAQGYTF.

This clonotype has more than one count but fewer than ten. This chain connects TRBV7-2 to TRBJ2-7; 7 nucleotides agree with TRBD1. Germline CDR1 SGHTA, CDR2 FQGNSA. The CDR3 sequence is 15 residues long. V lost 4 bases to trimming and J lost 0 bases; unmatched junction nucleotides: 6. The CDR3 DNA sequence: TGTGCCAGCAGCTCTAAGGGACAGCTCTCCTACGAGCAGTACTTC. Its protein product is CASSSKGQLSYEQYF.

V gene TRBV3-1 combines with J gene TRBJ2-5; the match to TRBD2 covers 11 bases. The J segment lost 4 bases and the V segment lost 4 bases, leaving 11 bases of the junction unmatched. The CDR3 contains 17 residues. Germline-derived CDR1 and CDR2 are LGHDT and YNNKEL (reference sequence). CDR3 DNA: TGTGCCAGCAGCCCGGCGACTAGCGGGATTGGAGGAGAGACCCAGTACTTC. Protein sequence: CASSPATSGIGGETQYF.

This clonotype was counted a few times. V and J are TRBV18 and TRBJ2-7, with D unresolved. The CDR3 extends over 16 amino acids. V lost 0 bases and J 0 bases, leaving 12 bases between the germline ends. The germline gives CDR1 KGHSH, CDR2 LQKENI. The CDR3 DNA is TGTGCCAGCTCACCACCGGAGACGGATATCTCCTACGAGCAGTACTTC. Amino acid sequence: CASSPPETDISYEQYF.

The chain combines TRBV12-3 or TRBV12-4 with TRBJ2-7; D is uncertain. The CDR3 covers 13 residues. Deletions cut 6 bases from V and 7 bases from J, with 16 bases between. This chain's CDR3 is CASSAFGLREQYF. The CDR3 DNA follows: TGTGCCAGCAGCGCCTTTGGGTTGCGAGAGCAGTACTTC.

The count of this clonotype is one. V is TRBV12-3 or TRBV12-4 and J is TRBJ1-1; possibly TRBD1 for D (5 bases). V gave up 5 bases and J gave up 4 bases, with 14 bases separating them. The CDR3 length is 14 residues. CDR3 loop: CASSTRGGLTEAFF. CDR3 bases: TGTGCCAGCAGTACGAGGGGAGGACTCACTGAAGCTTTCTTT.

The gene calls are TRBV29-1 and TRBJ1-1; unclear D gene. The CDR3 runs to 11 residues. V was pared by 4 bases and J by 4 bases, with 7 bases between. Germline values: CDR1 SQVTM, CDR2 ANQGSEA. The DNA for the CDR3 is TGCAGCGTTGCTAGGGCCACTGAAGCTTTCTTT. It codes for CSVARATEAFF.

This clonotype has just a few counts. This chain connects TRBV5-1 to TRBJ2-3, with TRBD2 matching over 14 bases. The V and J ends lost 3 bases and 3 bases, in that order; junction bases with no gene match: 6. Germline loops: CDR1 SGHRS, CDR2 YFSETQ. The CDR3 has 17 amino acids. The chain's CDR3 is CASSSGLAGAGTDTQYF. The CDR3 DNA sequence: TGCGCCAGCAGCTCGGGACTAGCGGGAGCGGGGACAGATACGCAGTATTTT. Together with reference TRBV5-1 and TRBJ2-3, the CDR3 gives the full variable domain: KAGVTQTPRYLIKTRGQQVTLSCSPISGHRSVSWYQQTPGQGLQFLFEYFSETQRNKGNFPGRFSGRQFSNSRSEMNVSTLELGDSALYLCASSSGLAGAGTDTQYFGPGTRLTVL.

This clonotype was counted only a few times. The chain employs TRBV20-1 and TRBJ1-1; TRBD1 aligns across 7 bases. Germline V gene lookup returns CDR1 DFQATT and CDR2 SNEGSKA (reference sequence). This CDR3 spans 13 amino acids. The V and J ends lost 5 bases and 6 bases, in that order; junction bases with no gene match: 9. CDR3 bases: TGCAGTGCTCTGGGGGGGACAGTGGCTGAAGCTTTCTTT. Protein: CSALGGTVAEAFF.

This clonotype was recorded a few times. This rearrangement joins TRBV7-9 to TRBJ1-4; the D is unclear. Germline values: CDR1 SEHNR, CDR2 FQNEAQ (reference sequence). V gave up 2 bases and J gave up 10 bases, with 8 bases separating them. The CDR3 sequence is 12 residues long. CDR3 nucleotides: TGTGCCAGCAGCTTAACCGACGGAAAACTGTTTTTT. Residues: CASSLTDGKLFF.

This clonotype turned up a few times. The chain is built from TRBV4-1 and TRBJ2-1; TRBD1 might be the D (5 bases). The CDR3 is made up of 16 amino acids. V dropped 0 bases and J dropped 0 bases, with 9 bases sitting between them. The germline CDR1 and CDR2 sequences are MGHRA and YSYEKL. The CDR3 DNA reads TGCGCCAGCAGCCAAGAGGGCGACAGCTCCTACAATGAGCAGTTCTTC. Translation gives CASSQEGDSSYNEQFF.